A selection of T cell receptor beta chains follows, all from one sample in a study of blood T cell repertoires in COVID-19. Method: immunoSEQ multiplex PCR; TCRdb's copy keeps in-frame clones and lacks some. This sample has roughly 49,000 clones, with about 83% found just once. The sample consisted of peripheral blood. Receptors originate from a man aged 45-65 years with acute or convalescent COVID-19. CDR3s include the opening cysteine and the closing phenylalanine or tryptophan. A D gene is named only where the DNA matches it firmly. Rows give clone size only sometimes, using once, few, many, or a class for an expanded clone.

TGTGCCAGCAGCTTAGGAAGCGGCACAGATACGCAGTATTTT,CASSLGSGTDTQYF,-,TRBJ2-3,-,TRBV11-2
TGTGCCACCAGCAAAGAGAGGGGGGGCTATGAGCAGTTCTTC,CATSKERGGYEQFF,-,TRBJ2-1,-,TRBV15
TGCGCCAGCGGACTAGCGGGGTCTCAAGAGACCCAGTACTTC,CASGLAGSQETQYF,TRBD2,TRBJ2-5,once,TRBV10-2
TGCAGTGCTCACCAGGGCTTTGAGCAGTTCTTC,CSAHQGFEQFF,-,TRBJ2-1,-,TRBV20-1
TGCGCCAGCAGTGCCGGACTGAGCTCCTACAATGAGCAGTTCTTC,CASSAGLSSYNEQFF,-,TRBJ2-1,-,TRBV10-2
TGTGCCAGCAGTTCTACAGGGTCCAAGACCCAGTACTTC,CASSSTGSKTQYF,-,TRBJ2-5,-,TRBV27
TGTGCCAGCGACGGGGGGGCGGACACCGGGGAGCTGTTTTTT,CASDGGADTGELFF,TRBD2,TRBJ2-2,-,TRBV9
TGCGCCAGCAGCCAAGGAGGGGTCAGGGGGAACACTGAAGCTTTCTTT,CASSQGGVRGNTEAFF,-,TRBJ1-1,-,TRBV4-1
TGTGCCAGCATTCCACTCAGGGGGAACACTGAAGCTTTCTTT,CASIPLRGNTEAFF,-,TRBJ1-1,-,TRBV6-5
TGCAGCGTTGATCAGGGAAGGGCTGGGGCCAACGTCCTGACTTTC,CSVDQGRAGANVLTF,-,TRBJ2-6,-,TRBV29-1
TGTGCCAGCAGCTTAAGTCTGCAAGCCAATTCACCCCTCCACTTT,CASSLSLQANSPLHF,-,TRBJ1-6,-,TRBV11-2
TGTGCCAGCAGTGAAAGACGGGACAGCTATGGCTACACCTTC,CASSERRDSYGYTF,TRBD1,TRBJ1-2,-,TRBV2
TGTGCCAGCAGCAAACCGGGACAGGGTCAGCCCCAGCATTTT,CASSKPGQGQPQHF,TRBD1,TRBJ1-5,-,TRBV7-2
TGTGCCAGCAGCCAAGGACTAGCCGGACAAGAGACCCAGTACTTC,CASSQGLAGQETQYF,TRBD2,TRBJ2-5,once,TRBV3-1/TRBV3-2
TGCGCCAGCAGCCAATCAGGGGGCGCGGGCGGGGGACAGACCCAGTACTTC,CASSQSGGAGGGQTQYF,-,TRBJ2-5,-,TRBV4-3
TGTGCCAGCAGCCCCCGGACAGCTAACTATGGCTACACCTTC,CASSPRTANYGYTF,-,TRBJ1-2,-,TRBV7-9
TGTGCCAGCTCGCCAACCGGGAAAAGGGTTGAAAACACCATATATTTT,CASSPTGKRVENTIYF,-,TRBJ1-3,-,TRBV18
TGTGCCACAAAACAGGGGGGGGCAGGGAACGAGCAGTACTTC,CATKQGGAGNEQYF,-,TRBJ2-7,-,TRBV6-6
TGTGCCAGCAGTTTCACTTCCTCATCTGGAAACACCATATATTTT,CASSFTSSSGNTIYF,-,TRBJ1-3,-,TRBV28
TGTGCCAGCAGCTCCGCCGGCTATGGCTACACCTTC,CASSSAGYGYTF,-,TRBJ1-2,-,TRBV5-4
TGTGCCAGCATGACTAGCGGGATTGGAGAGCAGTACTTC,CASMTSGIGEQYF,TRBD2,TRBJ2-7,-,TRBV6-5
TGTGCCAGCAGCCAAGGTACGGGTTATCAGCCCCAGCATTTT,CASSQGTGYQPQHF,-,TRBJ1-5,-,TRBV3-1/TRBV3-2
TGTGCCAGTAGTAGGGACAGGATCGGAAACACCATATATTTT,CASSRDRIGNTIYF,TRBD1,TRBJ1-3,-,TRBV19
TGTGCCAGCAGTTTCGCTAGGCAATCTCGAGAGCAGTACTTC,CASSFARQSREQYF,-,TRBJ2-7,-,TRBV28
TGCGCCAGCAGCTTGGCCGGGGATCGAGTGGGCAAAAACATTCAGTACTTC,CASSLAGDRVGKNIQYF,-,TRBJ2-4,-,TRBV5-1
TGTGCCAGCAGAGCTGCCTACGAGCAGTACTTC,CASRAAYEQYF,-,TRBJ2-7,few,TRBV28
TGTGCCATCAGTGACTGGACAGGGGAGCTGTTTTTT,CAISDWTGELFF,-,TRBJ2-2,-,TRBV10-3
TGTGCCAGCAGCTTTGACAGGGTGGATGAAAAACTGTTTTTT,CASSFDRVDEKLFF,TRBD1,TRBJ1-4,-,TRBV7-9
TGTGCCCACAGCCGGTATACGCCCCAGGGGGAGCTGTTTTTT,CAHSRYTPQGELFF,-,TRBJ2-2,-,TRBV28
TGTGCCAGCAGTGAAGAGGGAGATTCTAATGAAAAACTGTTTTTT,CASSEEGDSNEKLFF,-,TRBJ1-4,-,TRBV2
TGTGCCAGTAGGGGACAGGGGGCATCTCAGCCCCAGCATTTT,CASRGQGASQPQHF,TRBD1,TRBJ1-5,-,TRBV19
TGTGCCAGTCGAGGAGGGGGACAGTCAAATCAGCCCCAGCATTTT,CASRGGGQSNQPQHF,TRBD1,TRBJ1-5,once,TRBV19
TGTGCCAGCAGCGACAGGGCGGGTGGCTACGAGCAGTACTTC,CASSDRAGGYEQYF,TRBD1,TRBJ2-7,-,TRBV27
TGTGCCAGCAGCTTAGCAATCAGGCAAAGCTCCTACAATGAGCAGTTCTTC,CASSLAIRQSSYNEQFF,-,TRBJ2-1,-,TRBV11-2
TGCGCCAGCAGCCAAGATTATTCGGGGTACGAGCAGTACTTC,CASSQDYSGYEQYF,-,TRBJ2-7,-,TRBV4-1
TGTGCCAGCAGCTTAGGGGGGACTAGCGGGGTTTCGTACGAGCAGTACTTC,CASSLGGTSGVSYEQYF,TRBD2,TRBJ2-7,-,TRBV7-9
TGTGCCAGCAGCACTACAGGGTACGCCTATGGCTACACCTTC,CASSTTGYAYGYTF,-,TRBJ1-2,-,TRBV5-6
TGTGCCAGCAGTCTAACGGGATCGAGGATTAGCACAGATACGCAGTATTTT,CASSLTGSRISTDTQYF,-,TRBJ2-3,once,TRBV11-2
TGTGCCAGCAGCCAAGATCGGGACAGACCTTTCTATGGCTACACCTTC,CASSQDRDRPFYGYTF,TRBD1,TRBJ1-2,-,TRBV4-2
TGTGCCAGCAGCCCCGGGACAGCGATGAGGGAGCAGTACTTC,CASSPGTAMREQYF,TRBD1,TRBJ2-7,-,TRBV5-4
TGTGCCAGCAGCGCCAGGGGGTATAGTGGCTACACCTTC,CASSARGYSGYTF,TRBD1,TRBJ1-2,few,TRBV7-2
TGCGCCAGCCGGGTGGACAGGGGCGCCTACGAGCAGTACTTC,CASRVDRGAYEQYF,TRBD1,TRBJ2-7,-,TRBV5-1
TGTGCCAGTAGTATACAGACGGACTCTAGCTCTGGAAACACCATATATTTT,CASSIQTDSSSGNTIYF,-,TRBJ1-3,-,TRBV19
TGTGCCACCGCAGCTAGCGGCTACAATGAGCAGTTCTTC,CATAASGYNEQFF,TRBD2,TRBJ2-1,-,TRBV19
TGTGCCAGCAGCGATACAGGGGAGGCCAATTCACCCCTCCACTTT,CASSDTGEANSPLHF,TRBD1,TRBJ1-6,-,TRBV7-9
TGTGCCACCAGTGCCACAGGGGCCCCCTACGAGCAGTACTTC,CATSATGAPYEQYF,TRBD1,TRBJ2-7,-,TRBV24-1
TGCGCCAGCAGCCAAGAAGAATGGGGGCTTGAAGGGTACGAGCAGTACTTC,CASSQEEWGLEGYEQYF,-,TRBJ2-7,-,TRBV4-3
TGTGCCAGCAGCACCATGACAGGGTCCTCTGGAAACACCATATATTTT,CASSTMTGSSGNTIYF,TRBD1,TRBJ1-3,-,TRBV7-9
TGTGCCAGCAGCCCCTCCCAAACGGGAGCGTTATTCGGAGGGGCCAACGTCCTGACTTTC,CASSPSQTGALFGGANVLTF,-,TRBJ2-6,-,TRBV7-8
TGTGCCAGCAGTGTTCCGGGACAGGCTGGGGCCAACGTCCTGACTTTC,CASSVPGQAGANVLTF,TRBD1,TRBJ2-6,-,TRBV6-1
TGCGCCAGCAGCCCCGGGACAGGGCCGTCTTACGAGCAGTACTTC,CASSPGTGPSYEQYF,TRBD1,TRBJ2-7,-,TRBV10-1
TGCGCCAGCAGTCGCGCTAGCGGGACCCCCAACTCCTACGAGCAGTACTTC,CASSRASGTPNSYEQYF,TRBD2,TRBJ2-7,-,TRBV5-1
TGTGCCAGCTCACCGACCGCTAGCTCCTACAATGAGCAGTTCTTC,CASSPTASSYNEQFF,-,TRBJ2-1,few,TRBV18